What follows describes a single T cell receptor (beta chain). This clone's antigen is unknown. It has no much larger one-base neighbor in the sample; base qualities were not kept. The cohort comprised hundreds of healthy bone marrow donors. All cohort members were sampled while nominally healthy, although unrecorded immune exposures were likely present. The donor was CMV seropositive and belonged to the group of 250 to 300 seropositive cohort members. Each donor provided a peripheral blood sample, and peripheral blood mononuclear cells were used for TCR beta sequencing. The Qiagen DNeasy Blood Extraction Kit was used to extract genomic DNA from the blood cell samples. These data belong to a study of cytomegalovirus exposure and HLA in healthy donors (dated by TCRdb to 2016 to 2017). In the study overall: An earlier analysis of under 600 of the donors reported more than 250 Gb of sequence data and more than 90 million unique TCR beta sequences from about 200 million T cells. Approximately 300 gigabases of sequencing data and around 80 million unique TCR sequences made up an early release that covered fewer than 650 HLA-typed donors. Of the 300 to 500 genotyped donors, 81% were placed in the genetic ancestry cluster associated with self-reported Caucasian donors. The study was designed to test whether signatures of past pathogen exposure could be identified by cataloging public T cell receptors. The study used immunosequencing to profile the T cell repertoires of approximately 640 subjects and linked those repertoires to cytomegalovirus serostatus. Besides the first cohort of 550 to 750 subjects, a separate validation cohort made up of 90 to 150 different subjects was used. To predict cytomegalovirus infection status, the study brought together high-throughput TCR immunosequencing, statistical association of individual TCRs with disease status, and machine learning. A later analysis re-analyzed previously published TCR beta repertoires from about 730 donors and added high-resolution HLA genotyping to study TCR occurrence patterns. In the later analysis, no new phenotypic data were used to find candidate immune exposures; instead, reliance was placed on TCR beta sequences and their occurrence across donors. An earlier analysis of approximately 630 of the donors applied high-throughput TCR beta sequencing to assess whether each TCR beta V gene segment acted as functional or pseudogenic. Donor age, sex, ethnicity and CMV serostatus were compiled alongside the repertoire data. In a later genetic analysis, genome-wide SNP genotypes for about three fifths of the 666 donors were used, and that subset was treated as a discovery cohort. Every repertoire in the discovery cohort had been generated on one and the same sequencing platform. HLA typing included class I and class II loci at four-digit resolution. Typing coverage differed by locus: A, B, C, DRB1 and DQB1 were typed in roughly 620-630 donors, DQA1 in about 500, DPA1 in 600 to 610, and DPB1 in 450 to 480. About 5 DR-DQ haplotypes were handled as single units for association and clustering, since linkage in the cohort was strong. On average, roughly 250,000 unique TCR beta nucleotide sequences were sequenced per donor among 398 genotyped donors of the cohort, with 15% to 20% of those sequences being non-productive.

Library prep was done by the immunoSEQ multiplex PCR assay. A mixture of 60 forward primers for TCR Vbeta segments and 13 reverse primers for TCR Jbeta segments was used in the multiplex PCR. The CDR3 region of rearranged TCR beta genes was amplified from genomic DNA with a multiplex PCR assay. The Illumina HiSeq System was used to sequence the amplified TCR beta libraries as 87-base-pair reads. On the study's bioinformatics: In a later analysis, 80 million or so unique TCR beta chains were counted across the 666 repertoires, and roughly 11 million of these chains were shared by at least two donors. A nearest-neighbor algorithm error-corrected the raw reads and collapsed the reads into unique sequences, merging closely related sequences to remove PCR and sequencing errors. V, D and J gene segments were assigned by aligning CDR3 sequences to IMGT reference sequences. For a sequence to be retained, at least a six-nucleotide match to both a V gene segment and a J gene segment was required. Rearrangements were called productive when the CDR3 lacked stop codons and stayed in frame with V and J; all others were non-productive. Following IMGT convention, CDR3 was defined as the stretch from the second conserved V-encoded cysteine up to the conserved J-encoded phenylalanine. The earlier analysis of fewer than 750 of the donors excluded sequences that lacked an unambiguous match to a single V gene segment. An earlier analysis of fewer than 750 of the donors called V segments functional above 56.7% productive rearrangements and segregating when the between-donor standard deviation exceeded 5%. A statistical classification framework was built to diagnose cytomegalovirus status from the catalog of TCR beta chain sequences. A later analysis assigned V and J genes by comparing TCR nucleotide sequences with IMGT/GENE-DB human TR gene sequences. The TCRdist pipeline was used in a later analysis to assign CDR3 sequences and most-parsimonious VDJ recombination scenarios. In a later analysis, every TCR beta chain was defined by the combination of its CDR3 amino acid sequence and its V-gene family, and reads without a unique V-gene family were dropped. In a later analysis, some 600 highly shared, low-generation-probability nucleotide sequences were removed to address suspected cross-contamination and a sequencing artifact. For each public chain, a later analysis derived a clonal expansion index from normalized ranks of inferred template counts within each repertoire. In a later analysis, generation probabilities were computed using a VDJ recombination model fitted to out-of-frame rearrangements, and the results were checked against IGoR. In a later analysis, TCR-TCR, TCR-HLA and TCR-CMV co-occurrence was scored with hypergeometric tests, and a repertoire-size bias correction was applied to TCR pairs. To estimate false discovery rates, a later analysis permuted the HLA or CMV assignments 20 times. In a later analysis, co-occurring TCRs were grouped with DBSCAN, and TCRdist sequence similarity was added when clustering was performed within HLA-allele-positive subsets. Repertoires with fewer than 30,000 or more than 120,000 public chains were left out of co-occurrence clustering, as were four to six repertoires with anomalous nucleotide sharing. Held by TCRdb, this immuneACCESS table contains in-frame sequences only and omits some clones. Under half of the omission traces to an unresolved V gene where checked; the cause of the rest is unknown. That table furnishes V, J and clone size, whereas the DNA furnished D and trimming. This sample comprises some 200,000 clones, 70% to 80% of them detected only once. Together, the top ten hold nearly 0.4% of the sample.

Beyond this particular receptor, the publication reports: Presence/absence analyses assumed roughly uniform sequencing depth across donors, an assumption that may not hold. Some IMGT-functional V segments, including TRBV6-2 and TRBV6-3, could not be told apart with the 87-base-pair reads, so those segments were excluded. In a later analysis, several top co-occurrence clusters were reported to appear linked to parvovirus B19, influenza, CMV and Epstein-Barr virus. A further reported finding was that TCR beta sequences accurately predicted the HLA-A and HLA-B alleles for most subjects in the first cohort. In a later genetic analysis, fewer N-insertions in productive TCRs were reported among donors in an Asian-associated ancestry cluster than the roughly 700-donor mean. In this cohort, only TCR beta chains were sequenced, and detectable features were limited by the absence of alpha or paired-chain data. An earlier analysis of 587 of the donors showed that most TCR beta V segments appeared in productive rearrangements either about 87% or about 30% of the time, which broadly matched IMGT annotations. A total of fewer than 200 TCR beta chains were listed by the study as associated with cytomegalovirus. Because some donors lacked HLA typing at each locus, the association tests relied only on the typed subset. In a later analysis, HLA-associated TCR beta chains showed more clonal expansion and lower generation probabilities than non-associated chains that were equally common. A later analysis found that TCR association rates varied across HLA loci, with DRB1 alleles showing the most associated TCRs and HLA-C alleles the fewest. A later analysis found that most CMV-associated TCR beta chains appeared HLA-restricted, with HLA associations seemingly driven largely by CMV exposure. The classifier was reported to diagnose cytomegalovirus status with high specificity and sensitivity in both the original and validation cohorts. According to the authors, the approach could potentially be generalized to other disease states and immunological phenotypes. A later genetic analysis associated a missense DCLRE1C variant with V-gene and J-gene trimming of TCR beta chains, and an independent cohort replicated the association. Correlated functional status among segregating V segments might be attributable to linkage disequilibrium, but an unknown experimental factor could not be ruled out. Three of the identified cytomegalovirus-associated TCR beta chains were confirmed in vitro to be specific for cytomegalovirus antigens. A later analysis associated about 17,000 TCR beta sequences with specific HLA alleles at a false discovery rate of 0.05. When HLA alleles, especially DR and DQ, strongly co-occurred, attributing TCR associations to individual alleles was difficult. A cluster of highly shared sequence variants was judged likely to be a technical artifact of the sequencing pipeline. CMV serostatus was the only immune exposure information available for the cohort. While some public TCRs were present in many individuals, most TCR sequences turned up only very rarely across donors. The earlier analysis of almost 600 of the donors excluded approximately 15 rarely observed V segments, including chromosome 9 orphons, because counts were too low.

Including cysteine and phenylalanine, the CDR3 has 17 amino acids. Left in the record is the CDR3 DNA by itself, 51 bases read in frame from the first base. Taken from the germline V gene, the CDR1 and CDR2 loops are SGHVS and FQNEAQ. V has 1 base trimmed and J has 1 base trimmed; junction bases matching no gene number 3. Sequences were obtained from PBMCs. This chain is built from TRBV7-8 and TRBJ2-1, with 11 bases matching TRBD2. This sequence originates from a male donor in good health and CMV-seropositive. The DNA reads as follows: TGTGCCAGCAGCTTAGTAGCGGGGGGGATTTCCTACAATGAGCAGTTCTTC. It encodes CASSLVAGGISYNEQFF.